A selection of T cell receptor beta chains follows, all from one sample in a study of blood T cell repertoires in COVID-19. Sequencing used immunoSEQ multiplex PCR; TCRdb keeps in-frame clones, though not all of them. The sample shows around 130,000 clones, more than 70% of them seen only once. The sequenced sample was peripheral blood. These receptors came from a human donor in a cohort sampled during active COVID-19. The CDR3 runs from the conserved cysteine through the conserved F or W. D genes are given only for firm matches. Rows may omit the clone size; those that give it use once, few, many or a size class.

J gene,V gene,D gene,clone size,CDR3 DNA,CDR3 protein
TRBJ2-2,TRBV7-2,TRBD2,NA,TGTGCCAGCAGCTCTCTGACTAGCGGGCTTTGGGAGCTGTTTTTT,CASSSLTSGLWELFF
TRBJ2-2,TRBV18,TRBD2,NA,TGTGCCAGCTCACCACTGGGTCAGGGGACCGGACTAGCGGGAACCGGGGAGCTGTTTTTT,CASSPLGQGTGLAGTGELFF
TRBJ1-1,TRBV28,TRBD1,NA,TGTGCCAGCACCGGGGTGGGACAGGGGGCGCTCAGTGAAGCTTTCTTT,CASTGVGQGALSEAFF
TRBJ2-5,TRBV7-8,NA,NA,TGTGCCAGCAGCTTAGCGCGGCGGCGGGAGACCCAGTACTTC,CASSLARRRETQYF
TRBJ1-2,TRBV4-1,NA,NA,TGCGCCAGCAGCCAAGATATGCAGATAAACTATGGCTACACCTTC,CASSQDMQINYGYTF
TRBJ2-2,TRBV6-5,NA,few,TGTGCCAGCACCCTAGGCACCGGGGAGCTGTTTTTT,CASTLGTGELFF
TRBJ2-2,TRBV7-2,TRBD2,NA,TGTGCCATCTCACTAGCGGGGGGGCCCACCGGGGAGCCGTTTTTT,CAISLAGGPTGEPFF
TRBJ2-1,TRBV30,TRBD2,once,TGTGCCTCCTTGAGGGGCGGGAGTTGGGATGAGCAGTTCTTC,CASLRGGSWDEQFF
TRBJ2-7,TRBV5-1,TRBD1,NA,TGCGCCAGCAGCCTAAACTCCGGGACAGTCTACGAGCAGTACTTC,CASSLNSGTVYEQYF
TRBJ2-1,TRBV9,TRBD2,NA,TGTGCCAGCAGCCCACGACTAGCCCACTACAATGAGCAGTTCTTC,CASSPRLAHYNEQFF
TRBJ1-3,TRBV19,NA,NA,TGTGCCAGTAGTATAGGCATGGGGGGATCCGGAAACACCATATATTTT,CASSIGMGGSGNTIYF
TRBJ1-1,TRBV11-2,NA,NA,TGTGCCAGCAGTCAGAGTAGGGGCACTGAAGCTTTCTTT,CASSQSRGTEAFF
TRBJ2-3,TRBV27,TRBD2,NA,TGTGCCAGCAGTCCCGGGACTACCCACCCAAGCACAGATACGCAGTATTTT,CASSPGTTHPSTDTQYF
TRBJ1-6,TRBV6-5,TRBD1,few,TGTGCCAGCAGTCGGGACAGTAATAATTCACCCCTCCACTTT,CASSRDSNNSPLHF
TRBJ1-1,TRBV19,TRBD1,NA,TGTGCCAATAGATCCCTCGGACAGGCTGGGACTGAAGCTTTCTTT,CANRSLGQAGTEAFF
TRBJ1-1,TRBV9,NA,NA,TGTGCCAGCAGCGAGGGGAACATGAACACTGAAGCTTTCTTT,CASSEGNMNTEAFF
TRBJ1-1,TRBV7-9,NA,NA,TGTGCCAGCAGCACGGGAGTTACGAACACTGAAGCTTTCTTT,CASSTGVTNTEAFF
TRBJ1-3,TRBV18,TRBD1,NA,TGTGCCAGCTCACCCCTAACAGGGGGCTTCGGAAACACCATATATTTT,CASSPLTGGFGNTIYF
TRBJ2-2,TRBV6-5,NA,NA,TGTGCCAGCACACCATCCACAGGGCCCGGGGAGCTGTTTTTT,CASTPSTGPGELFF
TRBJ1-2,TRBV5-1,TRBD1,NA,TGCGCCAGCTCCGATCAAGGACAGGTCTATGGCTACACCTTC,CASSDQGQVYGYTF
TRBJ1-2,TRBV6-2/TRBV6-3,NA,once,TGTGCCAGCAGTTACGAGCGGGGCTACACCTTC,CASSYERGYTF
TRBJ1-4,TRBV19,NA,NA,TGTGCCAGTATAAGAGGGTGTGGGGATCCGCTCCCAACTAATGAAAAACTGTTTTTT,CASIRGCGDPLPTNEKLFF
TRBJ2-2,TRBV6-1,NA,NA,TGTGCCAGCAGTGATAGGCGGGGGAACACCGGGGAGCTGTTTTTT,CASSDRRGNTGELFF
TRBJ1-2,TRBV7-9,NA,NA,TGTGCCAGCAGCCCAGTTCGGGGTCCGCGTGGGGGCTACACCTTC,CASSPVRGPRGGYTF
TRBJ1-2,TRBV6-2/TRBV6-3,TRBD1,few,TGTGCCAGCAGTTTTACGGGACAGGGGGCCGGTGGCTACACCTTC,CASSFTGQGAGGYTF
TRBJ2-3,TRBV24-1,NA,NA,TGTGCCATAACAGAGCCTAGCACAGATACGCAGTATTTT,CAITEPSTDTQYF
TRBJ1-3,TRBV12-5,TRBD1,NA,TGTGCTAGTGGCCCTCGACAGGGGGCCTTCCCTAGTTCGATTTTTGGAAACACCATATATTTT,CASGPRQGAFPSSIFGNTIYF
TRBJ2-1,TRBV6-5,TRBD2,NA,TGTGCCAGCACCTGGGGGGGGAGTCACAATGAGCAGTTCTTC,CASTWGGSHNEQFF
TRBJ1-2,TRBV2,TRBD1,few,TGTGCCAGCAGTCCCGGGACAGGATCAGGTGGCTACACCTTC,CASSPGTGSGGYTF
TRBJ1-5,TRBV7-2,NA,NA,TGTGCCAGCAGCTTAGGTGGGGGCAGATGGGGCAATCAGCCCCAGCATTTT,CASSLGGGRWGNQPQHF
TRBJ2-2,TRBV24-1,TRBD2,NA,TGTGCCACCAGGTCCGGTAGGCGGGAGAAGGACACCGGGGAGCTGTTTTTT,CATRSGRREKDTGELFF
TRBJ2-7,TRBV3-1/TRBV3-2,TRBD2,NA,TGTGCCAGCAGCCAAGATTGGTCTAGCGGGGTATCCCGCTCCTACGAGCAGTACTTC,CASSQDWSSGVSRSYEQYF
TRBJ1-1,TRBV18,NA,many,TGTGCCAGCTCACCATTTTCGAGGGACACTGAAGCTTTCTTT,CASSPFSRDTEAFF
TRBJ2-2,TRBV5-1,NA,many,TGCGCCAGCAGCTTGGAAAACTCAGGGGTGGGCACCGGGGAGCTGTTTTTT,CASSLENSGVGTGELFF
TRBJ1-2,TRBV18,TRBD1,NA,TGTGCCAGCTCATTCGGACAGGGATTATCCTATGGCTACACCTTC,CASSFGQGLSYGYTF
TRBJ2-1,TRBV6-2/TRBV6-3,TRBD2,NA,TGTGCCAGCAGTTACCGGACTAGCGGGAGCAGGAGTGAGCAGTTCTTC,CASSYRTSGSRSEQFF
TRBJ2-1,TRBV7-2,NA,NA,TGTGCCAGCAGCTTATCAGGGTCCAATGAGCAGTTCTTC,CASSLSGSNEQFF
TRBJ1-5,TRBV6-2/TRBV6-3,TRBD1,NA,TGTGCCAGCAGTTACACAGGGGACGGTCAGCCCCAGCATTTT,CASSYTGDGQPQHF
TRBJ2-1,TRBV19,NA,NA,TGTGCCAGTAGTACCGCCTCGGGAAATGAGCAGTTCTTC,CASSTASGNEQFF
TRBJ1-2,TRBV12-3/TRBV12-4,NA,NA,TGTGCCAGCAGTTTAGGGGGGGATGGCTACACCTTC,CASSLGGDGYTF
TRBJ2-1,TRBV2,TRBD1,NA,TGTGCCAGCAAAATCGACAGGGGGTCTGTCGATGAGCAGTTCTTC,CASKIDRGSVDEQFF
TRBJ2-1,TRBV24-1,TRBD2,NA,TGTGCCACCAGTGCCCGACTAGCGGGAGGGCCGTACAATGAGCAGTTCTTC,CATSARLAGGPYNEQFF
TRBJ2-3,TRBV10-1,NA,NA,TGCGCCAGCAGTGAGTCGAAGCACCTCGGGGCAGATACGCAGTATTTT,CASSESKHLGADTQYF
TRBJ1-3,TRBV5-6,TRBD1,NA,TGTGCCAGCAGCCTAGTGGACAGGAGGCAGTCAAGGGAGGACACCATATATTTT,CASSLVDRRQSREDTIYF
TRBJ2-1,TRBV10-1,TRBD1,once,TGCGCCACCTCAAGGACAGGGGGGACCAATGAGCAGTTCTTC,CATSRTGGTNEQFF
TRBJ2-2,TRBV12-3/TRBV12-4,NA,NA,TGTGCCAGCAGCCGCACCGGGGAGCTGTTTTTT,CASSRTGELFF
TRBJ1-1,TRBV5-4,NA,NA,TGTGCCAGCAGCTTCGAGAGGGAGAGCACTGAAGCTTTCTTT,CASSFERESTEAFF
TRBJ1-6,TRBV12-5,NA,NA,TGTGCTAGTGGTTTAGAATCTAGTAATTCACCCCTCCACTTT,CASGLESSNSPLHF
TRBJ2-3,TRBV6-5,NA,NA,TGTGCCAGCAGTTCCACGGGACACCCCACAGATACGCAGTATTTT,CASSSTGHPTDTQYF